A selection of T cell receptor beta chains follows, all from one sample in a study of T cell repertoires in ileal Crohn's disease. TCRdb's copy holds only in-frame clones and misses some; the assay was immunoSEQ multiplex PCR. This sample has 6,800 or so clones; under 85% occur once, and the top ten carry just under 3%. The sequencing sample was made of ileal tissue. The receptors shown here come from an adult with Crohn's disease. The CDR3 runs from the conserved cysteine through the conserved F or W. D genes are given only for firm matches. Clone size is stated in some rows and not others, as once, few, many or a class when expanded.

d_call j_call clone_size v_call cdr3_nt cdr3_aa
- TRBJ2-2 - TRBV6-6 TGTGCCAGCACCTTCCGGAGAGGGTACATCGGGGAGCTGTTTTTT CASTFRRGYIGELFF
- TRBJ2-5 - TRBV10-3 TGTGCCATCAGCCGCACTGGAGAGACCCAGTACTTC CAISRTGETQYF
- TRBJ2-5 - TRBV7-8 TGTGCCAGCAGCCTGACTAGACAAGAGACCCAGTACTTC CASSLTRQETQYF
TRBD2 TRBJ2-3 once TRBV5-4 TGTGCCAGCAGCACCTCCGGACTAGCTAGCACAGATACGCAGTATTTT CASSTSGLASTDTQYF
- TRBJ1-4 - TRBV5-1 TGCGCCAGCAGGTCGACCGGGAGGGGAAATGAAAAACTGTTTTTT CASRSTGRGNEKLFF
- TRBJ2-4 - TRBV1 TGCACCAGGTTAGCTAGCCTCGGGTGTAAAAACATTCAGTACTTC CTRLASLGCKNIQYF
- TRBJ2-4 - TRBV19 TGTGCCAGTAGTATCAACAGGGATCTAGCCAAAAACATTCAGTACTTC CASSINRDLAKNIQYF
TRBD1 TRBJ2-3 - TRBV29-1 TGCAGCGTTGACCGACAGGGAGGCACAGATACGCAGTATTTT CSVDRQGGTDTQYF
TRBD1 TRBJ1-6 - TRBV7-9 TGTGCCAGCAGCTTGGGACAGGGTGAAGTTTCACCCCTCCACTTT CASSLGQGEVSPLHF
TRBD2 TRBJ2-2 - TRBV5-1 TGCGCCAGCGCCGCCGGGACTAGCGGGGGGGCCAACACCGGGGAGCTGTTTTTT CASAAGTSGGANTGELFF
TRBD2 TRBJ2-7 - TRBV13 TGTGCCAGCAGCTTAACTAGCGGTCAGGGTCGGGAGCAGTACTTC CASSLTSGQGREQYF
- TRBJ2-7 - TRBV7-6 TGTGCCAGCAGCTCCCAGCCGACTAGTAATCGCGAGCAGTACTTC CASSSQPTSNREQYF
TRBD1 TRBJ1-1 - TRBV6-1 TGTGCCAGCAGTGAACCCAGGGGGCTAGGCACTGAAGCTTTCTTT CASSEPRGLGTEAFF
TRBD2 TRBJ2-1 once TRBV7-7 TGTGCCAGCAGCCCGGTAGCGGGAGGGGGCAATGAGCAGTTCTTC CASSPVAGGGNEQFF
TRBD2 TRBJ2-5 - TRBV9 TGTGCCCCCCCCCGAGCGGGAGGGCAAGAGACCCAGTACTTC CAPPRAGGQETQYF
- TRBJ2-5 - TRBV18 TGTGCCAGCTCATCGGGACTTGAAGAGACCCAGTACTTC CASSSGLEETQYF
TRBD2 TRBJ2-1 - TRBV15 TGTGCCACCAAGAACGGGAGGGCCTCCTACAATGAGCAGTTCTTC CATKNGRASYNEQFF
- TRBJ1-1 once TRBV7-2 TGTGCCAGCAGCACTCCCGGGGTAGGGGGCACTGAAGCTTTCTTT CASSTPGVGGTEAFF
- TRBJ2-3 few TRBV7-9 TGTGCCAGCACCCTCCGAGGGGGGGCCTTAGATACGCAGTATTTT CASTLRGGALDTQYF
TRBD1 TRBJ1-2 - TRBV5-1 TGCGCCAGCAGCTTGGACGGGCGTGGACAGGGGCCCGGGGGCTACACCTTC CASSLDGRGQGPGGYTF
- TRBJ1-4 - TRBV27 TGTGCCAGCAGGAACAGGGCGGCTAATGAAAAACTGTTTTTT CASRNRAANEKLFF
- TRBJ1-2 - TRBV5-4 TGTGCCAGCAGCTTGGATCAGGTAGCTAACTATGGCTACACCTTC CASSLDQVANYGYTF
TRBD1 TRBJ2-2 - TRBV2 TGTGCCAGCAGCAGGGACAGCAACACCGGGGAGCTGTTTTTT CASSRDSNTGELFF
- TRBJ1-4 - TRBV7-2 TGTGCCAGCAGCCGTAATGCCGGGGGGACTAATGAAAAACTGTTTTTT CASSRNAGGTNEKLFF
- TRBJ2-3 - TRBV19 TGTGCCAGTAGTACAGGGTCCACGCAGTATTTT CASSTGSTQYF
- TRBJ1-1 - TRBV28 TGTGCCAGCAGTTTGGGGGGTCGTGAAGCTTTCTTT CASSLGGREAFF
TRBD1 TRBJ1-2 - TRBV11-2 TGTGCCAGCAGCTTAAGGGGGCTTTTCTCTGGCTACACCTTC CASSLRGLFSGYTF
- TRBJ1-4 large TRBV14 TGTGCCAGCAGCTCCGGGAAAACTAATGAAAAACTGTTTTTT CASSSGKTNEKLFF
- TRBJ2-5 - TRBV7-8 TGTGCCAGCAGCCAAGGTGGCGGGGTTCGGGAGACCCAGTACTTC CASSQGGGVRETQYF
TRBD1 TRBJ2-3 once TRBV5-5 TGTGCCAGCAGCGACGGGACAGGGTACAAAACGCAGTATTTT CASSDGTGYKTQYF
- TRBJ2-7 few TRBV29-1 TGCAGCGTCGGACATAACTACGAGCAGTACTTC CSVGHNYEQYF
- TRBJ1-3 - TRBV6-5 TGTGCCACCATTCGGGGGGCCTTCTCTGGAAACACCATATATTTT CATIRGAFSGNTIYF
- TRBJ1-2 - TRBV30 TGTGCTTTTAAGGAGGGTTTCTACACCTTC CAFKEGFYTF
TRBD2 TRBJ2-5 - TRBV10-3 TGTGCCATCAAAGGGACTAGCGGCCAAGAGACCCAGTACTTC CAIKGTSGQETQYF
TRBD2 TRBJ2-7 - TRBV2 TGTGCCAGCAGTGAATCTTGGGGGACGGGACTAGCGGCCTACGAGCAGTACTTC CASSESWGTGLAAYEQYF
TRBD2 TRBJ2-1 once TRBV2 TGTGCCAGCAGTGAAGAGTTAGCGGGGTCTTTGGTGAAGTACAATGAGCAGTTCTTC CASSEELAGSLVKYNEQFF